The T cell receptor (beta chain) under discussion was sequenced for a study of T-cell memory formation after mild COVID-19. About the study: There were largely donor-specific TCR clusters.

V was pared by 5 bases and J by 10 bases, with 18 bases between. Germline values: CDR1 MNHEY, CDR2 SMNVEV (reference sequence). There are 15 residues in the CDR3. As to this clonotype: Its specificity is not known.

The TCR alpha and TCR beta cDNA libraries, bearing sample barcodes and UMIs, were generated by 5'RACE using constant-segment primers. TCRdb re-analysed the 5' RACE reads in MiXCR, keeping a single row per CDR3 protein. The data contain under 700,000 distinct CDR3 sequences, 20% of them singletons. Notes on the study in general: Day 37-peaking second-wave clones had unconfirmed SARS-CoV-2 specificity. Clones that contracted from day 15 to 85 had balanced CD4/CD8; later expanders were CD4+ biased.

The sequenced sample consisted of PBMCs or a T cell subset sorted from them (not recorded which). The V and J genes are TRBV27 and TRBJ1-6, with D maybe TRBD1 (5 bases). The sequence was obtained from an adult woman who had mild COVID-19 (a few samples of this study predate the infection). Cell type and time point are not known. CDR3 in amino acids: CASSLMGGFGSPLHF. The CDR3 DNA is TGTGCCAGCAGTCTAATGGGGGGGTTTGGCTCACCCCTCCACTTT.